The rows below give T cell receptor beta chains drawn from one sample of a study of blood T cell repertoires in COVID-19. Assay used: immunoSEQ multiplex PCR; TCRdb lists only in-frame clones, some missing. The sample lists approximately 16,000 clones; roughly 88% were seen once. Specimen: peripheral blood. All receptors come from a human donor in a cohort sampled during active COVID-19. Both conserved end residues are part of each CDR3.

v_call: TRBV3-1/TRBV3-2
cdr3_aa: CASSPEATRPDTQYF

v_call: TRBV28
cdr3_aa: CASSLTNGQTYGYTF

v_call: TRBV5-1
cdr3_aa: CASSWTGTGGEKLFF

v_call: TRBV21-1
cdr3_aa: CASSKEGRDDSGNTIYF

v_call: TRBV13
cdr3_aa: CASRAGTGVYEQYF

v_call: TRBV5-1
cdr3_aa: CASDRGGIQETQYF

v_call: TRBV19
cdr3_aa: CASSTSGTEQFF

v_call: TRBV11-3
cdr3_aa: CASSWDRGSNEQFF

v_call: TRBV19
cdr3_aa: CASSIGGSSTDTQYF

v_call: TRBV28
cdr3_aa: CASSSLGGRNTEAFF

v_call: TRBV6-5
cdr3_aa: CASSGQSTDTQYF